Presented here are 28 T cell receptor beta chains from one specimen sequenced in a study of vaccination effects on CD4 cells after COVID-19. Sequencing in the ViraFEST assay came after antigen-specific CD4+ T cells had been expanded with viral peptide pools, which were used to stimulate PBMC. CD4+ T cell isolation took place after 10 days of culture. PCR-confirmed SARS-CoV-2 infection occurred in the person between March and December 2020. The method was immunoSEQ multiplex PCR; TCRdb's version includes in-frame clones alone and lacks a portion of them. The table records more than 35,000 clones, under 80% of them present only once. These receptors lack a known antigen. This material consisted of CD4+ T cells from PBMCs cultured with a peptide pool, taken before COVID-19 vaccination. Receptor source: a human donor who had a prior SARS-CoV-2 infection.

CDR3 nucleotide sequence: TGTGCCAGCAGCTTAGCCGTTCAAGAGACCCAGTACTTC. Translating gives CASSLAVQETQYF. The genes are TRBV11-3 and TRBJ2-5; D remains unclear. V lost 1 base, J lost 2 bases, and 5 bases lay in between. The CDR3 has 13 amino acids. Germline CDR1 is SGHNT and CDR2 is YENEEA.

The rearrangement links TRBV27 to TRBJ1-5; D is perhaps TRBD1 (5 bases). Trimming removed 5 bases at V and 0 bases at J, with 14 bases between. The CDR3 has 16 residues. Germline V gives CDR1 MNHEY, CDR2 SMNVEV (reference sequence). Here the CDR3 DNA reads TGTGCCAGCAGTCAGAGACAGACGCATAGCAATCAGCCCCAGCATTTT. Amino acids: CASSQRQTHSNQPQHF.

This clone came up a few times. V gene TRBV7-9 combines with J gene TRBJ1-5, with 7 bases matching TRBD1. The CDR3 contains 15 residues. Germline CDR1 and CDR2: SEHNR and FQNEAQ (reference sequence). J was trimmed by 0 bases and V by 4 bases; bases with no gene match: 3. The CDR3, as DNA: TGTGCCAGCAGCTCGACAGGGAATAGCAATCAGCCCCAGCATTTT. It translates to CASSSTGNSNQPQHF.

The genes are TRBV9 and TRBJ2-7; 10 bases match TRBD2. CDR1 is SGDLS and CDR2 is YYNGEE in the germline V gene. This CDR3 is 18 amino acids long. Unmatched junction bases numbered 9, after V lost 0 bases and J lost 0 bases. The CDR3 DNA reads as TGTGCCAGCAGCGTAGCCCCTAGCGGGAGTCCCCTCTCCTACGAGCAGTACTTC. Its protein is CASSVAPSGSPLSYEQYF.

Remarks on this clone: This specimen includes other DNA sequences encoding the same CDR3. This rearrangement joins TRBV9 to TRBJ2-1; no definite D call. V was clipped by 0 bases and J by 3 bases, with 4 bases between them. Germline CDR1 and CDR2: SGDLS and YYNGEE. This CDR3 region has 13 residues. CDR3 DNA sequence: TGTGCCAGCAGCGTAGACAGCTACAATGAGCAGTTCTTC. It translates to CASSVDSYNEQFF.

The rearrangement uses TRBV3-1 (or the pseudogene TRBV3-2) and TRBJ2-1, with 8 bases fitting TRBD2. J was trimmed by 8 bases and V by 0 bases; bases with no gene match: 9. CDR1 and CDR2 (germline): LGHDT, YNNKEL (reference sequence). This CDR3 spans 16 amino acids. The DNA of the CDR3 is TGTGCCAGCAGCCAAGATCCCCAGCGGGGGAGCGATGAGCAGTTCTTC. Translating it yields CASSQDPQRGSDEQFF.

The J gene is TRBJ1-3, the V gene TRBV7-2; D is unclear. In germline, CDR1 is SGHTA, CDR2 FQGNSA. The V and J ends lost 4 bases and 0 bases respectively, with 4 bases between them. CDR3 length equals 13 residues. The CDR3 region has the DNA TGTGCCAGCAGCTCCAGCTCTGGAAACACCATATATTTT. Translating gives CASSSSSGNTIYF.

This sequence joins TRBV7-3 and TRBJ2-2; D is unresolved. In germline, CDR1 is SGHTA, CDR2 FQGTGA. The V end lost 2 bases, the J end lost 6 bases, and 10 bases lay between the germline ends. This CDR3 spans 14 amino acids. CDR3 nucleotide sequence: TGTGCCAGCAGCTTAGATTCTGTTGCCGGGGAGCTGTTTTTT. Its protein is CASSLDSVAGELFF. Variable domain in full (rest from reference TRBV7-3 and TRBJ2-2): GAGVSQTPSNKVTEKGKYVELRCDPISGHTALYWYRQSLGQGPEFLIYFQGTGAADDSGLPNDRFFAVRPEGSVSTLKIQRTERGDSAVYLCASSLDSVAGELFFGEGSRLTVL.

The chain combines TRBV9 with TRBJ2-1; D is perhaps TRBD1 or TRBD2 (5 bases each). The CDR3 has 16 amino acids. V was cut by 1 base and J by 0 bases, with 11 bases left in between. From germline, CDR1 is SGDLS and CDR2 YYNGEE. The CDR3 DNA reads TGTGCCAGCAGCGTAAGTTGGGGGAGCTCCTACAATGAGCAGTTCTTC. Translating gives CASSVSWGSSYNEQFF. Full variable domain (rest looked up from reference TRBV9 and TRBJ2-1): DSGVTQTPKHLITATGQRVTLRCSPRSGDLSVYWYQQSLDQGLQFLIQYYNGEERAKGNILERFSAQQFPDLHSELNLSSLELGDSALYFCASSVSWGSSYNEQFFGPGTRLTVL.

V usage is TRBV9 and J usage is TRBJ2-3, with TRBD2 matching over 12 bases. The CDR3 consists of 17 residues. Germline V gives CDR1 SGDLS, CDR2 YYNGEE. Losses at the gene ends were 7 bases for V and 8 bases for J; bases not matched to a gene: 17. In nucleotides, the CDR3 is TGTGCCAGCCTCAGGGGAAGGAGACTAGCGGGAGTAGCTACGCAGTATTTT. Its translation is CASLRGRRLAGVATQYF.

The chain uses TRBV4-3 and TRBJ2-2; D is possibly TRBD1 (7 bases). V shed 1 base and J shed 6 bases, with 21 bases lying between them. Per the germline V gene, CDR1 is LGHNA and CDR2 is YSLEER. The CDR3 is 18 residues long. The CDR3 DNA follows: TGCGCCAGCAGCCAAGTCTTCATCCAGGGGGGACACTCCGGGGAGCTGTTTTTT. It translates to CASSQVFIQGGHSGELFF.

The rearrangement links TRBV30 to TRBJ2-5; D is ambiguous. Germline CDR1 and CDR2: GTSNPN and SVGIG (reference sequence). The V end was cut by 5 bases, the J end by 5 bases, with 9 bases between. The CDR3 is made up of 11 amino acids. The CDR3 nucleotides are TGTGCCTGGGGGCTAGGGGAGACCCAGTACTTC. Amino acids: CAWGLGETQYF. Full variable domain (outside the CDR3, taken from reference TRBV30 and TRBJ2-5): SQTIHQWPATLVQPVGSPLSLECTVEGTSNPNLYWYRQAAGRGLQLLFYSVGIGQISSEVPQNLSASRPQDRQFILSSKKLLLSDSGFYLCAWGLGETQYFGPGTRLLVL.

The V call is TRBV18, the J call TRBJ2-1, with TRBD2 identical over 8 bases. Germline V lookup: CDR1 KGHSH, CDR2 LQKENI. The J segment lost 8 bases and the V segment lost 3 bases, leaving 12 bases of the junction unmatched. The CDR3 length is 16 residues. In DNA form, the CDR3 reads TGTGCCAGCTCACCCCTTCCCGGGAGGGTGCCCGATGAGCAGTTCTTC. It codes for CASSPLPGRVPDEQFF.

The rearrangement links TRBV20-1 to TRBJ2-1; weak D call: TRBD2 (5 bases). There are 11 residues in the CDR3. V was trimmed by 5 bases and J by 3 bases, leaving 5 bases between them. Per germline, CDR1 DFQATT and CDR2 SNEGSKA (reference sequence). The chain's CDR3 is CSAGLYNEQFF. The DNA for the CDR3 is TGCAGTGCTGGACTCTACAATGAGCAGTTCTTC.

The rearrangement uses TRBV11-3 and TRBJ1-1; no clear D. Germline lookup yields CDR1 SGHNT and CDR2 YENEEA. The V and J ends lost 2 bases and 2 bases respectively, with 6 bases between them. The CDR3 covers 13 residues. This chain's CDR3 is CASSLRPNTEAFF. As DNA, the CDR3 is TGTGCCAGCAGCTTAAGACCAAACACTGAAGCTTTCTTT.

The rearrangement links TRBV7-9 to TRBJ1-1; D might be TRBD1 (5 bases). In germline, CDR1 is SEHNR, CDR2 FQNEAQ (reference sequence). V gave up 4 bases and J gave up 4 bases, with 16 bases separating them. The CDR3 extends over 15 amino acids. CDR3: CASSYGGSDSTEAFF. The CDR3 bases are TGTGCCAGCAGCTACGGGGGGTCCGATAGCACTGAAGCTTTCTTT.

This chain links TRBV6-2 or TRBV6-3 with TRBJ2-5, with a weak D call TRBD2 (6 bases). Germline CDR1 MNHEY, CDR2 SVGEGT. The CDR3 runs to 15 residues. The V and J ends lost 3 bases and 5 bases respectively, with 16 bases between them. Here the CDR3 reads CASSYSGRLGETQYF. The CDR3 nucleotides are TGTGCCAGCAGTTATTCAGGGAGACTAGGGGAGACCCAGTACTTC.

CDR3 loop: CASSDATGTSGTDTQYF. DNA of the CDR3: TGTGCCAGCAGTGACGCGACCGGGACTAGCGGCACAGATACGCAGTATTTT. The V and J genes are TRBV6-1 and TRBJ2-3; 10 bases match TRBD2. V shed 3 bases, J shed 1 base, and the junction held 7 bases outside the gene matches. Germline V gives CDR1 MNHNS, CDR2 SASEGT. This CDR3 comprises 17 residues.

The chain has TRBV4-1 and TRBJ1-5; maybe TRBD1 (5 bases). The length of the CDR3 is 17 residues. V was trimmed by 1 base and J by 9 bases, leaving 22 bases between them. CDR1 MGHRA and CDR2 YSYEKL come from the germline V gene. This CDR3 is CASSQVIQQAQTPPQHF. The CDR3 region has the DNA TGCGCCAGCAGCCAAGTAATCCAACAGGCCCAAACTCCGCCCCAGCATTTT.

This chain joins TRBV19 and TRBJ2-7; 9 bases line up with TRBD2. After removal of 3 bases from V and 7 bases from J, the junction contained 19 bases not matched to a gene. Germline assignment: CDR1 LNHDA and CDR2 SQIVND (reference sequence). The CDR3 consists of 18 residues. The CDR3 nucleotides read TGTGCCAGTAGTATTGGAGGGAGGCTAGCGGGAAGAGAAAGGGAGCAGTACTTC. This encodes CASSIGGRLAGREREQYF. Based on the CDR3 plus reference TRBV19 and TRBJ2-7, the full variable domain is DGGITQSPKYLFRKEGQNVTLSCEQNLNHDAMYWYRQDPGQGLRLIYYSQIVNDFQKGDIAEGYSVSREKKESFPLTVTSAQKNPTAFYLCASSIGGRLAGREREQYFGPGTRLTVT.

The V and J genes are TRBV9 and TRBJ2-3; a possible D gene is TRBD2 (6 bases). The V end was cut by 0 bases, the J end by 4 bases, with 9 bases between. Germline CDR1 SGDLS, CDR2 YYNGEE. CDR3 size: 14 residues. The chain's CDR3 is CASSVGGGSDTQYF. The CDR3 bases are TGTGCCAGCAGCGTAGGCGGAGGGTCAGATACGCAGTATTTT.

This clone was recorded once. The CDR3 reads CASSFGGGHSTDTQYF. CDR3 bases: TGTGCCAGCAGCTTTGGCGGGGGGCACAGCACAGATACGCAGTATTTT. This chain joins TRBV5-4 and TRBJ2-3; 8 positions agree with TRBD2. Germline CDR1 is SGHNT and CDR2 is YYREEE (reference sequence). The CDR3 is 16 amino acids. The J segment lost 0 bases and the V segment lost 2 bases, leaving 5 bases of the junction unmatched.

This rearrangement joins TRBV9 to TRBJ2-1, with 7 bases identical to TRBD2. The germline gives CDR1 SGDLS, CDR2 YYNGEE. V was pared by 0 bases and J by 7 bases, with 10 bases of the junction left unmatched. CDR3 size: 16 residues. CDR3 bases: TGTGCCAGCAGCGTAGGACTAGCTGATGGATTAAATGAGCAGTTCTTC. Translated, it gives CASSVGLADGLNEQFF.

The genes are TRBV7-2 and TRBJ2-3, with TRBD2 identical over 7 bases. Germline CDR1 and CDR2: SGHTA and FQGNSA. CDR3 size: 12 residues. Trimming removed 4 bases from V and 9 bases from J; junction bases left unmatched: 4. The CDR3 DNA sequence: TGTGCCAGCAGCTATAGCGGGCCAACGCAGTATTTT. Translated, it gives CASSYSGPTQYF.

The chain recombines TRBV11-2 with TRBJ1-5; D gene ambiguous. The CDR3 has 12 residues. The V gene lost 0 bases and the J gene lost 10 bases, with 7 bases spanning the gap. Germline assignment: CDR1 SGHAT and CDR2 FQNNGV. CDR3 region: CASSLEAGPQHF. The CDR3 nucleotides read TGTGCCAGCAGCTTAGAAGCGGGTCCCCAGCATTTT.

CDR3 protein: CASRPDSSGANVLTF. In nucleotides, the CDR3 is TGTGCCAGCAGACCGGATTCCTCTGGGGCCAACGTCCTGACTTTC. The rearrangement joins TRBV27 to TRBJ2-6; D uncertain. Germline V lookup: CDR1 MNHEY, CDR2 SMNVEV (reference sequence). Trimming removed 6 bases at V and 0 bases at J, with 9 bases between. This CDR3 region has 15 residues.

The chain carries TRBV25-1 and TRBJ2-7; no reliable D call. The CDR3 contains 17 residues. Trimming shortened V by 6 bases and J by 1 base, and 22 bases separated the two germline ends. CDR1 is MGHDK, CDR2 SYGVNS, per germline. The CDR3 region has the DNA TGTGCCAGCAGCCAATCCAGAGGTGGCCTATATTCCTACGAGCAGTACTTC. This codes for CASSQSRGGLYSYEQYF.

The rearrangement links TRBV24-1 to TRBJ2-7; D uncertain. Trimming stripped 4 bases from V and 9 bases from J, with 15 bases between. Per the germline V gene, CDR1 is KGHDR and CDR2 is SFDVKD. This CDR3 region has 13 residues. The CDR3 is CATSDLFDGRQYF. As DNA, the CDR3 is TGTGCCACCAGTGACCTATTCGACGGAAGGCAGTACTTC.